This T cell receptor (beta chain) was found in a study of OX40 agonist ivuxolimab in advanced cancers. At the level of the study: Administration of intravenous ivuxolimab to patients occurred every 2 weeks at 0.01 to 10 mg/kg. Regarding the study as a whole: Relative to CD4+, CD8+ T cells held more expanded clones on average.

Concerning this clone itself: The antigen is unknown.

The CDR3 has 15 amino acids. J was trimmed by 2 bases and V by 2 bases; bases with no gene match: 4. Germline CDR1 is MNHEY and CDR2 is SMNVEV (reference sequence). Using immunoSEQ multiplex PCR, the repertoire was profiled, and TCRdb retains in-frame clones only, with some absent. The sample has roughly 56,000 clones; around 85% are singletons. This clonotype originated in an adult with an advanced solid tumor such as melanoma, head and neck, liver or kidney cancer. The sample consisted of CD4+ or CD8+ T cells sorted from blood, taken in a trial of the OX40 agonist ivuxolimab. The chain recombines TRBV27 with TRBJ2-7, with 9 bases identical to TRBD1. The CDR3 region has the DNA TGTGCCAGCAGTTTAACAGGGGGCGCTCCCTACGAGCAGTACTTC. Translation: CASSLTGGAPYEQYF.